This T cell receptor (beta chain) was sequenced for a study of liver allograft versus peripheral blood T cells. Looking at the study overall: Recipients' peripheral blood supplied the T cell receptor repertoires against which those in transplanted livers were compared.

This clonotype is medium-sized (0.01 to 0.1%) within its sample. CDR1 is SGHTA, CDR2 FQGNSA, per germline. V lost 4 bases and J 4 bases, leaving 19 bases between the germline ends. The CDR3 is 16 amino acids. MiXCR, run by TCRdb on the reads, gives a single entry per CDR3 protein. The data contain about 5,200 distinct CDR3 sequences, 15% to 20% of them singletons. This chain connects TRBV7-2 to TRBJ1-1, with TRBD1 as a possible D gene (5 bases). This clonotype was sampled from a human patient who had a liver transplant. Some T cells could come from the graft donor. CDR3 region: CASSSQSWGGSTEAFF. CDR3 sequence (DNA): TGTGCCAGCAGCTCTCAATCATGGGGGGGTAGCACTGAAGCTTTCTTT.